This entry features one TCR beta chain sequence. Germline V gives CDR1 SEHNR, CDR2 FQNEAQ (reference sequence). J gave up 5 bases and V 5 bases, and 7 bases lay outside the gene matches. The CDR3 loop spans 15 amino acids. This record belongs to a study of blood T cell repertoires in COVID-19. Looking at the study overall: There were acute and convalescent COVID-19 samples, and they came from the United States, Italy and Spain.

Clones were read by immunoSEQ multiplex PCR, and TCRdb kept only the in-frame ones, dropping some. The table has roughly 66,000 clones, over 80% seen once. The V and J genes are TRBV7-9 and TRBJ2-1, with 9 bases aligning to TRBD1. What was sequenced was peripheral blood. This TCR came from a human donor in a cohort sampled during active COVID-19. Written as DNA, the CDR3 is TGTGCCAGCAGCCCGGGACAGGGCTTAAACAATGAGCAGTTCTTC. It codes for CASSPGQGLNNEQFF.